This T cell receptor beta chain stems from a study of T-cell reconstitution after alpha-beta-depleted transplantation in children. During its preparation, the TCRbeta library received unique molecular identifiers. TCRdb called the PCR reads again in MiXCR, with one record for every CDR3 protein. The sample holds some 830,000 distinct CDR3 sequences, under 20% seen once. V gave up 0 bases and J gave up 2 bases, with 11 bases separating them. Germline V gene data show CDR1 as MGHRA and CDR2 as YSYEKL. This CDR3 has 15 amino acids. Overall study results and limits: T-cell counts and diversity at one year following transplant were attributed mainly to newly produced T cells. Reportedly, roughly two months post-transplant, alpha-beta T cells arose from several hundred expanded graft clones. Certain patients had high TCRbeta diversity at day 60, and it came from recipient T cells and thymic progenitors that survived.

This clonotype was counted at least ten times. Antigen specificity is unknown. The origin of this receptor is a male patient under 18 who had a stem cell transplant for acute lymphoblastic leukemia, so the T cells may come from the graft donor. The chain combines TRBV4-1 with TRBJ2-7; TRBD2 is a possible D gene (6 bases). The specimen was PBMCs, mostly from graft donor cells, collected 360 days after TCRalphabeta/CD19-depleted stem cell transplant. CDR3 residues: CASSQEGSGTYEQYF. DNA of the CDR3: TGCGCCAGCAGCCAAGAGGGTAGCGGAACCTACGAGCAGTACTTC.